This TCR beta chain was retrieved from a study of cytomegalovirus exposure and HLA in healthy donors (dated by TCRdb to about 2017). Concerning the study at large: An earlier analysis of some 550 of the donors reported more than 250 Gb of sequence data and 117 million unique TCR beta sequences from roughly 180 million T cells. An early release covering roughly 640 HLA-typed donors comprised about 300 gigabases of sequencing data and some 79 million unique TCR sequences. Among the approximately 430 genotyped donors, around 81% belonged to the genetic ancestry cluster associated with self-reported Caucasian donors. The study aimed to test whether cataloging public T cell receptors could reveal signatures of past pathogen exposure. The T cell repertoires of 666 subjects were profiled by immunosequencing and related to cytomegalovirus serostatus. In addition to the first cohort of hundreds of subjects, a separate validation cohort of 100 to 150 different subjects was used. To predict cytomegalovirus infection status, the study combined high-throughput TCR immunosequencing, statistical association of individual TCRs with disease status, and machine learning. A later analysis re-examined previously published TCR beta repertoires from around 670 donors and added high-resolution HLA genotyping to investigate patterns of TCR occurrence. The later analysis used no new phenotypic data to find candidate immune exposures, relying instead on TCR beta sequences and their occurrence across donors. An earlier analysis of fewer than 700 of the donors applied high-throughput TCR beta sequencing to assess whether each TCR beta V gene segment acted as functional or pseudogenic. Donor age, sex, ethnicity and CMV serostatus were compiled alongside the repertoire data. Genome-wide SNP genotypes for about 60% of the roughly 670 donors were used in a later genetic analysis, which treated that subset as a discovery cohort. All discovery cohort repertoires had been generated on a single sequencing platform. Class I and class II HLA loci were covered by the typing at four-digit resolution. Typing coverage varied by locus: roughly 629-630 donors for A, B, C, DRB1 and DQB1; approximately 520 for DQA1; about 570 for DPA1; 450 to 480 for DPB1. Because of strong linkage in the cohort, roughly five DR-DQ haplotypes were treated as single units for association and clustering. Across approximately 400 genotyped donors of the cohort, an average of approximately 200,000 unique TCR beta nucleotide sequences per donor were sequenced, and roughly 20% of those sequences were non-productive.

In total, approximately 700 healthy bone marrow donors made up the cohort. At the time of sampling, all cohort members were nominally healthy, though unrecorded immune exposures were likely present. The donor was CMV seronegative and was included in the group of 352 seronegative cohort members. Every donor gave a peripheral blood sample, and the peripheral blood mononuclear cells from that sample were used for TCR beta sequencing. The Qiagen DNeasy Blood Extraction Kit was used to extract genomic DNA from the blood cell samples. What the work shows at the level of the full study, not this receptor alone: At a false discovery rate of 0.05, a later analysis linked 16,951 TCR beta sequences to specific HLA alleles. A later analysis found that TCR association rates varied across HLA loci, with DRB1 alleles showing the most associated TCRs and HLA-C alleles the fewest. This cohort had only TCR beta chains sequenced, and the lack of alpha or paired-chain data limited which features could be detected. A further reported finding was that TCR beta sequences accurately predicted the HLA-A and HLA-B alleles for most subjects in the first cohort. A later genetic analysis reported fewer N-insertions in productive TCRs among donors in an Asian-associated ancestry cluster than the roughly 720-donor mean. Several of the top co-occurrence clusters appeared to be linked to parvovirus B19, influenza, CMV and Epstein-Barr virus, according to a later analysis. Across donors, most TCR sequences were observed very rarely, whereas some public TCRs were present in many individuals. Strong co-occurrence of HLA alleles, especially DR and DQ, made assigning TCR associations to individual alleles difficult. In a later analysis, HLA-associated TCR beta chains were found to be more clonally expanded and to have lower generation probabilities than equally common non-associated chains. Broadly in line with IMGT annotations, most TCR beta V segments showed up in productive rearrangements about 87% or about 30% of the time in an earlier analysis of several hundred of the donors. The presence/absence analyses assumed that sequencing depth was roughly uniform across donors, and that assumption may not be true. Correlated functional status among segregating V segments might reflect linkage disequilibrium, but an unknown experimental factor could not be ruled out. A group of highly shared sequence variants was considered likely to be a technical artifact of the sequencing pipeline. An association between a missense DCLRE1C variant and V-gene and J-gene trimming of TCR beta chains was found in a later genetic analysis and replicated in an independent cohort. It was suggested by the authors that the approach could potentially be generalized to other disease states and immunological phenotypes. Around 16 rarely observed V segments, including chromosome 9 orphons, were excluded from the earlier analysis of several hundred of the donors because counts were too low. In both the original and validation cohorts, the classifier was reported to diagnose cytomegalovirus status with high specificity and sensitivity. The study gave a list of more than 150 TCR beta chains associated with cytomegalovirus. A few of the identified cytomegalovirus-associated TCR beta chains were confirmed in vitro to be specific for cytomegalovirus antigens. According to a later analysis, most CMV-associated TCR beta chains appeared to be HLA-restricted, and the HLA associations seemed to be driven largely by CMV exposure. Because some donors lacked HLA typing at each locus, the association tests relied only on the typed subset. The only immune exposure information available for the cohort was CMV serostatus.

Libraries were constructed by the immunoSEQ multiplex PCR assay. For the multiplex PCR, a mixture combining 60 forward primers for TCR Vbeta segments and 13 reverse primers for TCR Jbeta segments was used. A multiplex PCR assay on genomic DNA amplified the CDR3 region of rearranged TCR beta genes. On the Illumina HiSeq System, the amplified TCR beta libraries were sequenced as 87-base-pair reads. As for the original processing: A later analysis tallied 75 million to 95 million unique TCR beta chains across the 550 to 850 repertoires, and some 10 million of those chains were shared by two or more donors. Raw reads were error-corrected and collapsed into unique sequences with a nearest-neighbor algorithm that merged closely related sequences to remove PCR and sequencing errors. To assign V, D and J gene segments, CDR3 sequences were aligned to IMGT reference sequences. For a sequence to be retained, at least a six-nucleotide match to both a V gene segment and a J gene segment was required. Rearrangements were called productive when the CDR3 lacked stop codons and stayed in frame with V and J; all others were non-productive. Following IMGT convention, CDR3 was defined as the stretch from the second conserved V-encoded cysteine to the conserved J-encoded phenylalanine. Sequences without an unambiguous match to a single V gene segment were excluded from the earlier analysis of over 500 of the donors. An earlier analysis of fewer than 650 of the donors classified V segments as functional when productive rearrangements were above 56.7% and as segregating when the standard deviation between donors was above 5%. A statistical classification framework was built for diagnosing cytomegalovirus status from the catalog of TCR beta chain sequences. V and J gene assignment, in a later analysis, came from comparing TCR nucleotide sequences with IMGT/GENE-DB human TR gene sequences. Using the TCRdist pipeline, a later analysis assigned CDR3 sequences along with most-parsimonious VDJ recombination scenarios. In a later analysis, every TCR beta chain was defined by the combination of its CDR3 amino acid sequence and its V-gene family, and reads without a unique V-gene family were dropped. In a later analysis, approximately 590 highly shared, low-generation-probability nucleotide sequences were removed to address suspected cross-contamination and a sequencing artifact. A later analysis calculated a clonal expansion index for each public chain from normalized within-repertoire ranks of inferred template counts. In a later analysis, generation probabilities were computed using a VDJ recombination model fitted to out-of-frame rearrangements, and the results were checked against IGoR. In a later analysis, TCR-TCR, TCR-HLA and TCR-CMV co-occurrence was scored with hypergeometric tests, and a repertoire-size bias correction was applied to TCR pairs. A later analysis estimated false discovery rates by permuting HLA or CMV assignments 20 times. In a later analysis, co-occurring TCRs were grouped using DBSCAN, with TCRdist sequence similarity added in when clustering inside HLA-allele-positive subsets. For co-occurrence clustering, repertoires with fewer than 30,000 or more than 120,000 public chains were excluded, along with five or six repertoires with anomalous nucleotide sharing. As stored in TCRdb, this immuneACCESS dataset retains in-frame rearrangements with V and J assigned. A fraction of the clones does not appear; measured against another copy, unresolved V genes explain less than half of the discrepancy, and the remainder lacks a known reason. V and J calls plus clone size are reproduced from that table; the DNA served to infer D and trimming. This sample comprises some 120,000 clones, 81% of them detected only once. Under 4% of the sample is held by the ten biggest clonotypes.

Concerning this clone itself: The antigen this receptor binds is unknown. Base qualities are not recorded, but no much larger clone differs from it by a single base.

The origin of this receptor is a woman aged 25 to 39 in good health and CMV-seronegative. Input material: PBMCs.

The base sequence is TGTGCCAGCAGATTTAATAGCGGGAACCCGCCAGATACGCAGTATTTT. Translated, it reads CASRFNSGNPPDTQYF. Rearrangement joined TRBV27 to TRBJ2-3, and TRBD2 matches 8 of the central bases. The germline V and J ends show losses of 6 bases and 4 bases respectively, and no gene match explains 12 bases of the junction. CDR1 MNHEY and CDR2 SMNVEV were looked up in the germline V gene (reference sequence). Inclusive of the bounding cysteine and phenylalanine, the CDR3 is 16 residues long. The read is trimmed to its CDR3 DNA, 48 bases read in frame from base 1.